The T cell receptor (beta chain) described here comes from a study of OX40 agonist ivuxolimab in advanced cancers. The wider study: Of the participants, around 43% had some prior anti-PD-1, anti-PD-L1 or anti-CTLA-4 therapy, which was allowed. Overall study findings and caveats: Both CD4+ and CD8+ T cell populations in blood had undergone clonal expansion by week 6 at 0.1 to 3.0 mg/kg. Average numbers of expanded clones were greater in CD8+ T cells than in CD4+.

Data came from immunoSEQ multiplex PCR; TCRdb stores just in-frame clones and leaves some out. The sample contains some 74,000 clones, about 85% of which appear only once. This clone was seen only once. Its antigen is as yet unknown. CDR1 and CDR2 (germline): LGHNA, YSLEER. The CDR3 loop spans 15 amino acids. V lost 0 bases, J lost 6 bases, and 12 bases lay in between. Sequencing was performed on CD4+ or CD8+ T cells sorted from blood, taken in a trial of the OX40 agonist ivuxolimab. The chain uses TRBV4-3 and TRBJ1-5, with D perhaps TRBD1 (5 bases). The sequence came from an adult with an advanced solid tumor such as melanoma, head and neck, liver or kidney cancer. The CDR3 sequence is CASSQDSGSGQPQHF. Here the CDR3 DNA reads TGCGCCAGCAGCCAAGATTCAGGGTCGGGTCAGCCCCAGCATTTT.